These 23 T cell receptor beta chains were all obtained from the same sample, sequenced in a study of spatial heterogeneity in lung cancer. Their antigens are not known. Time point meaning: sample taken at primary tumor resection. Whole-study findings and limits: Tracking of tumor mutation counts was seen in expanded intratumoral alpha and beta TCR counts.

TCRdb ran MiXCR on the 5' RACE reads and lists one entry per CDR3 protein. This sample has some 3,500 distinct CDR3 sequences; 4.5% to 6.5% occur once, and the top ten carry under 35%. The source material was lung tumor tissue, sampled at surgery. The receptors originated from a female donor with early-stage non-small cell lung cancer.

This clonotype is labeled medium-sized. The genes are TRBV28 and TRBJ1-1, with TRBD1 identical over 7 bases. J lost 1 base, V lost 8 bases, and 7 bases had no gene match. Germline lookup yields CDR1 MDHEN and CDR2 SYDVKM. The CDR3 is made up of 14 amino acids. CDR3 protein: CASGLQGSNTEAFF. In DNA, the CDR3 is TGTGCCAGCGGCCTACAGGGGTCGAACACTGAAGCTTTCTTT.

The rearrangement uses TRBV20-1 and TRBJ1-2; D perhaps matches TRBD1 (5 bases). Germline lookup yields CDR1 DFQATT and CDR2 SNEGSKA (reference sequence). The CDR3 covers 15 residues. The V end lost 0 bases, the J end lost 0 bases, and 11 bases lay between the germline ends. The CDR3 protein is CSARDWGGANYGYTF. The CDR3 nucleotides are TGCAGTGCTAGAGATTGGGGCGGAGCTAACTATGGCTACACCTTC.

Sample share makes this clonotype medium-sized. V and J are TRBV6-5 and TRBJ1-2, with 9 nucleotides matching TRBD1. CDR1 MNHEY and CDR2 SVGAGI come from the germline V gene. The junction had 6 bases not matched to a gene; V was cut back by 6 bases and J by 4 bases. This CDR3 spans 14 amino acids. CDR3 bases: TGTGCCAGCAGCTCCGGGACAGGGCTCTATGGCTACACCTTC. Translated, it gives CASSSGTGLYGYTF.

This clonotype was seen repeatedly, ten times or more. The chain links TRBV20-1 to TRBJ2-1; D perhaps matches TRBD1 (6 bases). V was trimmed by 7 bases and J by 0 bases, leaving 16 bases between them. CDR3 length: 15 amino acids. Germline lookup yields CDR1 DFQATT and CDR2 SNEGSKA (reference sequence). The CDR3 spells CSVITGRLSYNEQFF. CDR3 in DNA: TGCAGTGTTATTACAGGGCGTCTCTCCTACAATGAGCAGTTCTTC.

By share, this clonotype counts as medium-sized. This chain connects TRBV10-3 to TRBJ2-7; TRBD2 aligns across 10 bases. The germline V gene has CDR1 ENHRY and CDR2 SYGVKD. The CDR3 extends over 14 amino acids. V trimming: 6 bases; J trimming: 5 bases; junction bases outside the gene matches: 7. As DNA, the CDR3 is TGTGCCATCAGCTCGATAGCGGGAGGCAACGAGCAGTACTTC. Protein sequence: CAISSIAGGNEQYF.

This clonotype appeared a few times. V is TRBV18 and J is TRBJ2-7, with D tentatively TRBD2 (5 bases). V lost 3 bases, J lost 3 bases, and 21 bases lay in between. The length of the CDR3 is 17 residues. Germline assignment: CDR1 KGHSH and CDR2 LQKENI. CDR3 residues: CASSPLRSGIVRYEQYF. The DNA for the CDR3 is TGTGCCAGCTCACCCCTCCGCTCGGGAATCGTACGCTACGAGCAGTACTTC.

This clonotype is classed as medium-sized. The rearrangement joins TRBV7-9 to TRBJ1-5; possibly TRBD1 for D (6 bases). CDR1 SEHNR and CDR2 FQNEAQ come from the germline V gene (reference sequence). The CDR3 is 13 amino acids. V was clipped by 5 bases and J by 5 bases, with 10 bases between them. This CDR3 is CASSLEGDQPQHF. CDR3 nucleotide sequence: TGTGCCAGCAGCCTCGAGGGGGATCAGCCCCAGCATTTT.

As DNA, the CDR3 is TGTGCCAGCACTGGGGGCTATGGCTACACCTTC. Amino acids: CASTGGYGYTF. V usage is TRBV2 and J usage is TRBJ1-2, with D perhaps TRBD1 (5 bases). The CDR3 contains 11 residues. The germline gives CDR1 SNHLY, CDR2 FYNNEI. Between the trimmed V and J ends, which lost 7 bases and 4 bases, there was a span of 7 bases.

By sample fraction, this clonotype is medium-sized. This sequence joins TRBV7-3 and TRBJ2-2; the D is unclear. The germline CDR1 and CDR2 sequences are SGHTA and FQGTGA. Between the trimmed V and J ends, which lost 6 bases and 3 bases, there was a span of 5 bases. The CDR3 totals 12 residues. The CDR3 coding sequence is TGTGCCAGCAGTTCAGACACCGGGGAGCTGTTTTTT. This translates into CASSSDTGELFF.

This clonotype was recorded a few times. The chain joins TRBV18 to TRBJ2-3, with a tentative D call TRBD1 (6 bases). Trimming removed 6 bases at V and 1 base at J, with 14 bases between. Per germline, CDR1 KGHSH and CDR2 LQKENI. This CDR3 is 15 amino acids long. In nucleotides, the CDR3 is TGTGCCAGCTCCCAGGGACAAGGGGGCACAGATACGCAGTATTTT. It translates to CASSQGQGGTDTQYF.

CDR3 in DNA: TGTGCCAGCAGCGTAGTAGAGCGGGGGCCAGGTGAAGCTTTCTTT. Its protein is CASSVVERGPGEAFF. The rearrangement uses TRBV9 and TRBJ1-1; maybe TRBD1 (6 bases). Per the germline V gene, CDR1 is SGDLS and CDR2 is YYNGEE. V was clipped by 0 bases and J by 7 bases, with 16 bases between them. The CDR3 runs 15 residues.

CDR3 sequence (DNA): TGTGCCAGCAGAAATCAGGGGGCGCAATCACCCCTCCACTTT. Amino acid sequence: CASRNQGAQSPLHF. The rearrangement links TRBV12-3 or TRBV12-4 to TRBJ1-6; 8 positions agree with TRBD1. With V trimmed by 6 bases and J by 10 bases, 8 bases remained unmatched. The CDR3 is made up of 14 amino acids.

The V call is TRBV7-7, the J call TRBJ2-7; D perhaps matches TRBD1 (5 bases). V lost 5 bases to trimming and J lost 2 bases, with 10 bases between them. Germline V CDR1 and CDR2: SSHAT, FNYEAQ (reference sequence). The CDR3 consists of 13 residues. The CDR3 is CASSPGLTYEQYF. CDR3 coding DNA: TGTGCCAGCAGCCCAGGGCTGACCTACGAGCAGTACTTC. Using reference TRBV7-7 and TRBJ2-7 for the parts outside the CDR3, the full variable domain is GAGVSQSPRYKVTKRGQDVTLRCDPISSHATLYWYQQALGQGPEFLTYFNYEAQPDKSGLPSDRFSAERPEGSISTLTIQRTEQRDSAMYRCASSPGLTYEQYFGPGTRLTVT.

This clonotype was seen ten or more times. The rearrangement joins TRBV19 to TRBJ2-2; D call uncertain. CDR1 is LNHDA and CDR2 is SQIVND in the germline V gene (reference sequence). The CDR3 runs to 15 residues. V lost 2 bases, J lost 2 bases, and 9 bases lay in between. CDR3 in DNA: TGTGCCAGTAGTATAAGTGTACGAAACACCGGGGAGCTGTTTTTT. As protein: CASSISVRNTGELFF.

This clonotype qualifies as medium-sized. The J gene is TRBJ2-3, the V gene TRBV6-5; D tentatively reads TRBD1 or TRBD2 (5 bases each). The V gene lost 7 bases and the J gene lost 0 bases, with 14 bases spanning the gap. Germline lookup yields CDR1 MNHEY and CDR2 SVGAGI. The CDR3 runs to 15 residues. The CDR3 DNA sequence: TGTGCCAGCATCCCTCGGGACCCCAGCACAGATACGCAGTATTTT. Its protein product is CASIPRDPSTDTQYF.

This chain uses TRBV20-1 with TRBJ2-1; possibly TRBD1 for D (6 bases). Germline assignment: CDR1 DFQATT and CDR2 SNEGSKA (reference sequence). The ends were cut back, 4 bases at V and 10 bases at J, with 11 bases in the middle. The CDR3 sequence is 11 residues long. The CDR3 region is CSATPTGEQFF. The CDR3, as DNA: TGCAGTGCTACCCCGACAGGAGAGCAGTTCTTC.

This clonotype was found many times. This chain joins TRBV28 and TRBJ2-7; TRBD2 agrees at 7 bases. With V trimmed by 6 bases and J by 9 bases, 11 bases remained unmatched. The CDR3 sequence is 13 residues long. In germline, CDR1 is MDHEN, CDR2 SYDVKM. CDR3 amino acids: CASRLPGGGGQYF. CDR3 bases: TGTGCCAGCAGACTCCCGGGAGGCGGCGGGCAGTACTTC. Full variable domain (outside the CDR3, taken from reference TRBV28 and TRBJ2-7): DVKVTQSSRYLVKRTGEKVFLECVQDMDHENMFWYRQDPGLGLRLIYFSYDVKMKEKGDIPEGYSVSREKKERFSLILESASTNQTSMYLCASRLPGGGGQYFGPGTRLTVT.

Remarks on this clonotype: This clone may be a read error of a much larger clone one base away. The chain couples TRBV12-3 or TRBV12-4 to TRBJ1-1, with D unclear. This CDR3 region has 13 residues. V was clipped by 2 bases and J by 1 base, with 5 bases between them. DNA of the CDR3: TGTGCCAGCAGTTTAAGAGGGAACACTGAAGCTTTCTTT. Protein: CASSLRGNTEAFF.

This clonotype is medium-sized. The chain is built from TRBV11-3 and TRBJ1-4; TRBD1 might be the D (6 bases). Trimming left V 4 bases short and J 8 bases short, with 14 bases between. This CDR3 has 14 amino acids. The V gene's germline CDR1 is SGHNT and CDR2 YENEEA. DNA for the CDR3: TGTGCCAGCAGCTGGGGGCCAACTCGGGAAAAACTGTTTTTT. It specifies CASSWGPTREKLFF. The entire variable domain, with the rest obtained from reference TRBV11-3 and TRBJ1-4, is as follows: EAGVVQSPRYKIIEKKQPVAFWCNPISGHNTLYWYLQNLGQGPELLIRYENEEAVDDSQLPKDRFSAERLKGVDSTLKIQPAELGDSAVYLCASSWGPTREKLFFGSGTQLSVL.

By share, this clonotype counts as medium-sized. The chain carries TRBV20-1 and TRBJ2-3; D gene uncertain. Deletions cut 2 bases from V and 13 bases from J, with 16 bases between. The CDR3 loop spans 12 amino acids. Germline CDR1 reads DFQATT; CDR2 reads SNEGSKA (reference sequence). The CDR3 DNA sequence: TGCAGTGCTAGACCCCCCAGTCAAGCAGAGTATTTT. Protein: CSARPPSQAEYF.

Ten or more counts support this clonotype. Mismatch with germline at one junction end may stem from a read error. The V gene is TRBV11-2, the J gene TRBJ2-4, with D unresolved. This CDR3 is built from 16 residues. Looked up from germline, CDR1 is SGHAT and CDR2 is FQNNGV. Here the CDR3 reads CASCFGRRPAENIQYF. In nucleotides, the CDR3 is TGTGCCAGCTGCTTCGGCCGCCGGCCGGCGGAAAACATTCAGTACTTC.

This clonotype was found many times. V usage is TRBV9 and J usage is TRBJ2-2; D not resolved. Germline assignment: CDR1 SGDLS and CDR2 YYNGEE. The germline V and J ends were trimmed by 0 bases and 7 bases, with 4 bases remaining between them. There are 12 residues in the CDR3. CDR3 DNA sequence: TGTGCCAGCAGCGTAGTGAACGGGGAGCTGTTTTTT. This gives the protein CASSVVNGELFF.

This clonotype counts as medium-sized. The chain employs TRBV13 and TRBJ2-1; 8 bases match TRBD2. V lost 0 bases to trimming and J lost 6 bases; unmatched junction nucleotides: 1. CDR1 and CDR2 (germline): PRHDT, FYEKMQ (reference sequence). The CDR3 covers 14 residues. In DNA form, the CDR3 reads TGTGCCAGCAGCTTAGGGGGACTAGTCAATGAGCAGTTCTTC. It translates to CASSLGGLVNEQFF.